One and the same sample provided the 27 T cell receptor beta chains below, sequenced in a study of shared clonotypes between healthy human individuals. TCRdb's table, derived via immunoSEQ multiplex PCR, lists solely in-frame clones and lacks some. This table has some 1 million clones, about 74% appearing once. What was sequenced was memory CD4+ T cells sorted from blood. The sample's subset: CD45RA-negative fraction. The receptors were sampled from a young man in good health.

CDR3 nucleotide sequence: TGTGCCACCAGCAGAGAGGGGGCCCCGGGCGGGGAGCTGTTTTTT. Its translation is CATSREGAPGGELFF. J is TRBJ2-2 and V is TRBV15; D is perhaps TRBD1 (6 bases). The V gene lost 0 bases and the J gene lost 7 bases, with 12 bases spanning the gap. The CDR3 spans 15 residues. The germline CDR1 and CDR2 sequences are LNHNV and YYDKDF (reference sequence).

The V call is TRBV5-4, the J call TRBJ2-5; 7 bases align to TRBD2. V lost 4 bases and J lost 9; bases outside the gene matches: 6. CDR1 is SGHNT and CDR2 is YYREEE in the germline V gene (reference sequence). CDR3 length: 12 residues. The CDR3: CASSAHREAQYF. In DNA form, the CDR3 reads TGTGCCAGCAGCGCCCACCGGGAGGCCCAGTACTTC.

About this clone: Other DNA sequences from this sample encode an identical CDR3 as well. This chain connects TRBV7-9 to TRBJ1-3; no clear D gene. Looked up from germline, CDR1 is SEHNR and CDR2 is FQNEAQ (reference sequence). Trimming removed 5 bases at V and 0 bases at J, with 8 bases between. The CDR3 length is 14 residues. CDR3 sequence reads: CASSPSGSGNTIYF. The CDR3 DNA reads as TGTGCCAGCAGCCCCTCGGGCTCTGGAAACACCATATATTTT.

The chain carries TRBV4-3 and TRBJ2-1; no definite D call. CDR3 length equals 13 residues. Germline lookup yields CDR1 LGHNA and CDR2 YSLEER. V lost 0 bases, J lost 10 bases, and 10 bases lay in between. This CDR3 reads CASSQEQKYEQFF. The CDR3, as DNA: TGCGCCAGCAGCCAAGAGCAGAAGTACGAGCAGTTCTTC.

The genes are TRBV5-1 and TRBJ2-7; 8 bases agree with TRBD1. V gave up 0 bases and J gave up 4 bases; unmatched junction bases: 12. CDR1 is SGHRS and CDR2 is YFSETQ in the germline V gene. The CDR3 has 17 amino acids. The CDR3 region has the DNA TGCGCCAGCAGCTTGGACGGACAGGGAGACGGTTATTACGAGCAGTACTTC. Encoded protein: CASSLDGQGDGYYEQYF.

The V call is TRBV5-4, the J call TRBJ2-7, with a weak D call TRBD1 (5 bases). Trimming took off 2 bases at V and 4 bases at J, with 10 bases between the two ends. This CDR3 region has 13 residues. From germline, CDR1 is SGHNT and CDR2 YYREEE (reference sequence). DNA for the CDR3: TGTGCCAGCAGCTTCGTCCCAGGGTACGAGCAGTACTTC. It translates to CASSFVPGYEQYF.

V usage is TRBV11-2 and J usage is TRBJ2-7; 7 nucleotides align to TRBD1. Germline values: CDR1 SGHAT, CDR2 FQNNGV. Unmatched junction bases numbered 5, after V lost 5 bases and J lost 1 base. CDR3 length equals 14 residues. The CDR3 protein is CASSTDRLSYEQYF. Here the CDR3 DNA reads TGTGCCAGCAGCACGGACAGGTTGTCCTACGAGCAGTACTTC.

This clone was seen more than once but under ten times. The V and J genes are TRBV30 and TRBJ2-5, with 11 positions matching TRBD1. This CDR3 has 14 residues. V shed 5 bases, J shed 4 bases, and the junction held 6 bases outside the gene matches. Germline assignment: CDR1 GTSNPN and CDR2 SVGIG (reference sequence). The CDR3 DNA is TGTGCCTGGCGACGGACAGGGGGCTTAGAGACCCAGTACTTC. Its translation is CAWRRTGGLETQYF.

Worth noting for this clone: The same CDR3 arises from other DNA sequences in this sample as well. This chain joins TRBV30 and TRBJ2-3, with 7 bases matching TRBD2. Trimming at V came to 1 base and at J to 4 bases, leaving 2 bases not matched to a gene. CDR3 size: 13 residues. Looked up from germline, CDR1 is GTSNPN and CDR2 is SVGIG (reference sequence). The CDR3 protein is CAWSGLAADTQYF. DNA for the CDR3: TGTGCCTGGAGTGGTCTAGCGGCAGATACGCAGTATTTT.

This clone showed up just a few times. The V and J genes are TRBV2 and TRBJ2-5; D is uncertain. The V gene lost 5 bases and the J gene lost 4 bases, with 8 bases spanning the gap. The CDR3 has 12 residues. Germline CDR1 SNHLY, CDR2 FYNNEI. CDR3 loop: CASSILRETQYF. CDR3 bases: TGTGCCAGCAGTATACTAAGAGAGACCCAGTACTTC.

V gene TRBV5-1 combines with J gene TRBJ2-5, with 8 bases matching TRBD1. The CDR3 has 13 amino acids. V shed 4 bases, J shed 6 bases, and the junction held 5 bases outside the gene matches. From germline, CDR1 is SGHRS and CDR2 YFSETQ. The CDR3 DNA reads as TGCGCCAGCAGCACCGGGACAGGCAAGACCCAGTACTTC. This gives the protein CASSTGTGKTQYF.

The chain joins TRBV7-6 to TRBJ1-5; no clear D. Germline-derived CDR1 and CDR2 are SGHVS and FNYEAQ. The CDR3 loop spans 18 amino acids. Trimming shortened V by 1 base and J by 1 base, and 17 bases separated the two germline ends. The chain's CDR3 is CASSLVPGLGYSNQPQHF. DNA of the CDR3: TGTGCCAGCAGCTTAGTCCCAGGACTAGGATACAGCAATCAGCCCCAGCATTTT.

The chain recombines TRBV5-6 with TRBJ2-3, with 7 positions matching TRBD2. The CDR3 consists of 15 residues. Germline V gives CDR1 SGHDT, CDR2 YYEEEE. V shed 2 bases and J 4 bases; nucleotides not matched to a gene: 7. The chain's CDR3 is CASSFSSGAPDTQYF. The CDR3 DNA follows: TGTGCCAGCAGCTTCTCCAGCGGGGCCCCAGATACGCAGTATTTT.

V gene TRBV15 combines with J gene TRBJ1-6, with TRBD1 matching over 9 bases. The CDR3 length is 17 residues. Germline V gene data show CDR1 as LNHNV and CDR2 as YYDKDF (reference sequence). V shed 1 base and J 2 bases; nucleotides not matched to a gene: 3. CDR3 protein: CATSRVRTGAYNSPLHF. DNA of the CDR3: TGTGCCACCAGCAGAGTAAGGACAGGGGCCTATAATTCACCCCTCCACTTT.

J is TRBJ1-1 and V is TRBV28; D is perhaps TRBD1 (6 bases). V lost 6 bases, J lost 4 bases, and 15 bases lay in between. The CDR3 length is 14 residues. Germline assignment: CDR1 MDHEN and CDR2 SYDVKM. The CDR3 region has the DNA TGTGCCAGCAGCCTAGGGGGGGGCCTCACTGAAGCTTTCTTT. As protein: CASSLGGGLTEAFF.

J is TRBJ1-1 and V is TRBV5-1; D is uncertain. The CDR3 totals 16 residues. CDR1 is SGHRS, CDR2 YFSETQ, per germline. V was shortened by 2 bases and J by 0 bases, with 14 bases between the two germline ends. The CDR3 loop is CASSFGIGYMNTEAFF. DNA for the CDR3: TGCGCCAGCAGCTTTGGCATCGGATACATGAACACTGAAGCTTTCTTT.

V and J are TRBV6-1 and TRBJ1-2, with D maybe TRBD1 (5 bases). The germline V and J ends were trimmed by 5 bases and 4 bases, with 8 bases remaining between them. CDR1 MNHNS and CDR2 SASEGT come from the germline V gene. The CDR3 is 12 residues long. The CDR3 region has the DNA TGTGCCAGCAGTCTAGACAGCTATGGCTACACCTTC. Residues: CASSLDSYGYTF.

The gene calls are TRBV7-2 and TRBJ1-1; D is undetermined. This CDR3 region has 13 residues. V was clipped by 5 bases and J by 8 bases, with 15 bases between them. The germline V gene encodes CDR1 SGHTA and CDR2 FQGNSA. The CDR3 sequence is CASSLSPGQEAFF. The CDR3 DNA sequence: TGTGCCAGCAGCCTCTCTCCCGGCCAGGAAGCTTTCTTT.

The gene calls are TRBV6-1 and TRBJ1-4; D gene uncertain. Germline CDR1 reads MNHNS; CDR2 reads SASEGT. With 3 bases removed from V and 8 bases from J, the gap between germline ends came to 10 bases. The CDR3 loop spans 13 amino acids. The CDR3 sequence: CASSEIGREKLFF. In DNA, the CDR3 is TGTGCCAGCAGTGAGATCGGCAGAGAAAAACTGTTTTTT.

The CDR3 is CAISESPDRPFGYTF. The CDR3 nucleotides are TGTGCCATCAGTGAGAGTCCGGACAGGCCCTTTGGCTACACCTTC. The J gene is TRBJ1-2, the V gene TRBV10-3, with TRBD1 identical over 7 bases. The CDR3 consists of 15 residues. With V trimmed by 2 bases and J by 7 bases, 10 bases remained unmatched. CDR1 ENHRY and CDR2 SYGVKD come from the germline V gene.

As concerns this clone: At one end, the junction sequence differs from germline, possibly due to a read error. Here the CDR3 DNA reads TGTGCTAGCAGCCCAAGCCCCCGGGAGACCCAGTACTTC. It encodes CASSPSPRETQYF. The genes are TRBV7-7 and TRBJ2-5; D unresolved. The CDR3 sequence is 13 residues long. Germline V lookup: CDR1 SSHAT, CDR2 FNYEAQ (reference sequence).

The chain links TRBV5-4 to TRBJ2-5, with D maybe TRBD2 (5 bases). The DNA matches TRBJ2-7 better at its end, which makes the J call doubtful. The length of the CDR3 is 16 residues. Germline V gene sequence: CDR1 SGHNT, CDR2 YYREEE (reference sequence). The CDR3 loop reads CASSLAGIAHPYEQYF. In DNA, the CDR3 is TGTGCCAGCAGCTTGGCCGGGATAGCACACCCCTACGAGCAGTACTTC.

This clone has only a few counts. This chain connects TRBV19 to TRBJ2-2, with a tentative D call TRBD1 (5 bases). This CDR3 is built from 14 residues. Germline lookup yields CDR1 LNHDA and CDR2 SQIVND (reference sequence). V shed 5 bases and J shed 1 base, with 8 bases lying between them. The CDR3, as DNA: TGTGCCAGTAGTGTCGACAGGAACACCGGGGAGCTGTTTTTT. Its translation is CASSVDRNTGELFF.

CDR3 protein: CASSINYPRAEGQPQHF. The CDR3 coding sequence is TGTGCCAGTAGTATAAACTACCCCAGAGCGGAAGGTCAGCCCCAGCATTTT. V gene TRBV19 combines with J gene TRBJ1-5; D unresolved. The V gene lost 2 bases and the J gene lost 6 bases, with 20 bases spanning the gap. Looked up from germline, CDR1 is LNHDA and CDR2 is SQIVND (reference sequence). This CDR3 has 17 residues.

This chain links TRBV7-2 with TRBJ2-5; weak D call: TRBD2 (7 bases). Germline V gives CDR1 SGHTA, CDR2 FQGNSA. The CDR3 has 15 amino acids. Trimming left V 0 bases short and J 5 bases short, with 13 bases between. CDR3 bases: TGTGCCAGCAGCTTAGCGGGGGCTAGCGGTGAGACCCAGTACTTC. Its protein product is CASSLAGASGETQYF.

CDR3 loop: CASSLGGTTYEQYF. As DNA, the CDR3 is TGTGCCAGCAGTTTGGGTGGGACTACCTACGAGCAGTACTTC. The rearrangement uses TRBV6-6 and TRBJ2-7; TRBD2 matches at 7 bases. Trimming took 4 bases from V and 2 from J; bases not matched to a gene: 5. Germline-derived CDR1 and CDR2 are MNHNY and SVGAGI (reference sequence). This CDR3 is built from 14 residues.

This clone came up once. CDR3 amino acids: CASGVQGGSTDTQYF. The CDR3 DNA reads as TGTGCCAGCGGGGTACAAGGGGGATCCACAGATACGCAGTATTTT. The V call is TRBV2, the J call TRBJ2-3; tentatively, D is TRBD1 (6 bases). The CDR3 covers 15 residues. Germline V gene data show CDR1 as SNHLY and CDR2 as FYNNEI. V was shortened by 8 bases and J by 2 bases, with 17 bases between the two germline ends.